This T cell receptor (beta chain) was found in a study of long-term antiretroviral therapy in people with HIV. Study-wide context: It was about a decade after the earliest samples that the 2015 immediate-ART recommendation appeared.

To note about this clone: Its antigen is unknown.

Per donor, at least one pre-ART and at least two post-ART PBMC samples were obtained. Running of the v3.0 immunoSEQ assay took place at survey level. Measured with immunoSEQ multiplex PCR; TCRdb has only the in-frame clones, and not every one. Of approximately 37,000 clones in the sample, around 83% were seen once. The germline CDR1 and CDR2 sequences are LNHNV and YYDKDF (reference sequence). Trimming removed 0 bases at V and 0 bases at J, with 8 bases between. CDR3 length: 16 amino acids. General observations from the study: In samples taken after ART, diversity increased but remained below transplant donor control levels. Adherence to ART, viral resistance and therapy changes lacked any data.

This TCR derives from a man aged 18 to 35 with HIV. The V call is TRBV15, the J call TRBJ1-4, with unresolved D. The sample here was unsorted PBMCs, taken 1 year after starting antiretroviral therapy. CDR3 DNA sequence: TGTGCCACCAGCAGAGATGTGGTCTCAACTAATGAAAAACTGTTTTTT. Amino acid sequence: CATSRDVVSTNEKLFF.